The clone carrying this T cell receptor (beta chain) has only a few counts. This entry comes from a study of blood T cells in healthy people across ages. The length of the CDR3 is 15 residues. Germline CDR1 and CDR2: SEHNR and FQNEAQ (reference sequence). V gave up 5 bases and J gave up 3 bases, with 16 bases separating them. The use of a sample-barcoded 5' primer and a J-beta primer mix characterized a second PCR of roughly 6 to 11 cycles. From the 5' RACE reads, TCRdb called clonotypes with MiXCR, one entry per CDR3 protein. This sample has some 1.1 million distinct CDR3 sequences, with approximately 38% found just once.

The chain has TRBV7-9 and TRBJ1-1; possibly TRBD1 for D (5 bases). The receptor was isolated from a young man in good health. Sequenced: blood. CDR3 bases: TGTGCCAGCAGCCTCACGCAGGGTATGGACACTGAAGCTTTCTTT. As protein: CASSLTQGMDTEAFF.